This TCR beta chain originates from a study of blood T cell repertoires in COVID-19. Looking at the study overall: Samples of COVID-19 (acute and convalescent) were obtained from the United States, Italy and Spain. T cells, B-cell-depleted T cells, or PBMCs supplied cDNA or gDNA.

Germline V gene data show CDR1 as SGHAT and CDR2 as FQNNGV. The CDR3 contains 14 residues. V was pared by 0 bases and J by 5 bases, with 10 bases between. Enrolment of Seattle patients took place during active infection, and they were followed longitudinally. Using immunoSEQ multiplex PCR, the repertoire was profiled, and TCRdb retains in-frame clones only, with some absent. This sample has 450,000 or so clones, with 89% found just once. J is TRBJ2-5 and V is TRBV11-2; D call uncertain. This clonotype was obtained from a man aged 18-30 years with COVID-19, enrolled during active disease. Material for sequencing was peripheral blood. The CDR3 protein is CASSLDVRWETQYF. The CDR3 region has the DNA TGTGCCAGCAGCTTAGATGTTAGATGGGAGACCCAGTACTTC.